This T cell receptor beta chain is drawn from a study of OX40 agonist ivuxolimab in advanced cancers. On the study more broadly: A mean age of approximately 64 years, range roughly 23 to 85, was recorded, and around 85% were male.

CDR1 and CDR2 (germline): SGHTS, YDEGEE. This CDR3 contains 14 residues. V was shortened by 2 bases and J by 2 bases, with 7 bases between the two germline ends. Profiled with immunoSEQ multiplex PCR; TCRdb holds only in-frame clones, not every one. The repertoire holds fewer than 60,000 clones, with about three quarters as singletons. J is TRBJ2-2 and V is TRBV5-8; the D is unclear. The receptor was isolated from an adult with an advanced solid tumor such as melanoma, head and neck, liver or kidney cancer. This sample comprised CD4+ or CD8+ T cells sorted from blood, obtained in a trial of the OX40 agonist ivuxolimab. CDR3 in DNA: TGTGCCAGCAGCTTCCACAGAAACACCGGGGAGCTGTTTTTT. Translating gives CASSFHRNTGELFF.